This T cell receptor beta chain was sequenced during a study of Ad26.COV2.S vaccination and SARS-CoV-2 variants. Of note for this clone: The target antigen is unknown.

Produced via immunoSEQ multiplex PCR; TCRdb's table is partial and in-frame only. The repertoire holds over 450,000 clones, with 80% to 90% as singletons. With 0 bases removed from V and 0 bases from J, the gap between germline ends came to 11 bases. Germline assignment: CDR1 MGHRA and CDR2 YSYEKL. CDR3 length equals 17 residues. Broader study findings: Vaccine recipients had higher spike-specific TCR breadth than placebo recipients. From the TCR breadth and depth analyses, total T cell responses may have been underestimated.

Treatment indicated: approximately 18 received Ad26.COV2.S at low or high dose, single or two shots; 5 received placebo; per-sample allocation not given. The samples were gathered on day 63 after the first injection of vaccine or placebo. An 18-55-year-old adult in Boston served as donor. The clonotype was recovered from a person between 18 and 59 years old who received the Ad26.COV2.S COVID-19 vaccine or a placebo. The sequences come from peripheral blood, collected in a trial of Ad26.COV2.S vaccine versus placebo. V is TRBV4-1 and J is TRBJ1-4; perhaps TRBD1 as D (5 bases). The DNA for the CDR3 is TGCGCCAGCAGCCAAGAGGGGGGAAGAGCAACTAATGAAAAACTGTTTTTT. This encodes CASSQEGGRATNEKLFF.